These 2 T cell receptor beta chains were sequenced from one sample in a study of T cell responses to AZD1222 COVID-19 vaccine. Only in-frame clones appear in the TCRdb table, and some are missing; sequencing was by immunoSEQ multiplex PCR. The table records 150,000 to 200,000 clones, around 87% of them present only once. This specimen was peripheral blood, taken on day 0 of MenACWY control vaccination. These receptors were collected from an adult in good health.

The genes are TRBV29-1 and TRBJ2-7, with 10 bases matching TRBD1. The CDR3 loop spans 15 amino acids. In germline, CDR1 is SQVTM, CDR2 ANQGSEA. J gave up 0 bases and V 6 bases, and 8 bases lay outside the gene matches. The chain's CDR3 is CSVRVRDRGSYEQYF. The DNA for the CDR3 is TGCAGCGTGAGGGTCCGGGACAGGGGCTCCTACGAGCAGTACTTC.

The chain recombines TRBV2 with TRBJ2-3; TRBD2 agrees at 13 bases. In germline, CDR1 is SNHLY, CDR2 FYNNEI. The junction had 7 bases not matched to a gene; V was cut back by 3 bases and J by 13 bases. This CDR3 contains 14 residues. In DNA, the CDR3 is TGTGCCAGCAGTGAGGGACTAGCGGGGCCCCGGAAGTATTTT. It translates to CASSEGLAGPRKYF.